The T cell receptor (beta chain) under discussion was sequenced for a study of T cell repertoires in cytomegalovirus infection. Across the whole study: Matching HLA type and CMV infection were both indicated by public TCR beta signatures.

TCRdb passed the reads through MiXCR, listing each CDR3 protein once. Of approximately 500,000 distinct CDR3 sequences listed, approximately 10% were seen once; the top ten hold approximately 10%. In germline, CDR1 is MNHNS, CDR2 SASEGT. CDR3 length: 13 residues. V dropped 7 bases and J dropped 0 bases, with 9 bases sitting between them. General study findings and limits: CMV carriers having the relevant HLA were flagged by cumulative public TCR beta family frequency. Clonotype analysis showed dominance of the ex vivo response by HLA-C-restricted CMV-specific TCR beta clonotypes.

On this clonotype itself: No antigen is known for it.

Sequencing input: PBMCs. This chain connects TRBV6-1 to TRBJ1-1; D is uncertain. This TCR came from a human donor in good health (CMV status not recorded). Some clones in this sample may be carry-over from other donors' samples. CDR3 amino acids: CASNRNMNTEAFF. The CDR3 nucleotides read TGTGCCAGCAATCGTAACATGAACACTGAAGCTTTCTTT.